This T cell receptor beta chain appears in the sequencing data of a study of blood T cell repertoires in COVID-19. Trimming shortened V by 5 bases and J by 4 bases, and 14 bases separated the two germline ends. CDR3 length: 14 residues. From germline, CDR1 is MNHEY and CDR2 SMNVEV (reference sequence). Generated by immunoSEQ multiplex PCR, the TCRdb table keeps only in-frame clones and is missing some. The profile covers about 270,000 clones, with around 89% appearing a single time and 3% taken by the ten largest. Sequencing was performed on PBMCs or T cells enriched from blood (not recorded which). V and J are TRBV27 and TRBJ1-2, with D possibly TRBD1 on 6 matching bases. This TCR was recovered from a woman aged 50 to 60 who had recovered from COVID-19. CDR3 sequence: CASSLQGRGYGYTF. The CDR3 DNA sequence: TGTGCCAGCAGTCTCCAGGGGAGAGGCTATGGCTACACCTTC.